The sequence of this T cell receptor beta chain was determined in a study of CD8+ T cells in alopecia areata. The CDR3 consists of 15 residues. Germline V CDR1 and CDR2: LGHNA, YNLKQL (reference sequence). The trim removed 2 bases at V and 3 bases at J, leaving 3 bases unmatched. Sequencing relied on a cDNA template that was reverse transcribed from extracted RNA. The protocol was immunoSEQ multiplex PCR, while the TCRdb copy is restricted to in-frame clones and leaves out a portion. Listed for the sample are approximately 280,000 clones, none seen a single time. Cell sorting was performed on pooled cutaneous lymph node cells with CD4, CD8alpha, NKG2D, NKG2ACE and other markers. This clone was observed a few times. Germline and genes: mouse. Read sequence stops 4 residues before the CDR3 end, and the germline J gene provides the missing end.

The chain combines TRBV5 with TRBJ2-7; TRBD2 matches at 11 bases. The clonotype originates from a C3H/HeJ mouse with alopecia areata. MHC haplotype here: H2-k. The sequenced sample consisted of CD4+ T cells sorted from a lymph node. The sequenced CDR3 bases are TGTGCCAGCAGCCAATTTGGACTGGGGGGCTAT. Its translation: CASSQFGLGGY. The full CDR3 reads CASSQFGLGGYEQYF.